This entry features one TCR beta chain sequence. Its antigen is not identified. A read error may be the cause here, since a much bigger clone is one base away. The germline gives CDR1 KGHSH, CDR2 LQKENI. This CDR3 contains 15 residues. The source of the sample is a study of blood T cells in healthy people across ages. Study-level points and caveats: Strongly correlated with naive T cell percentage was TCR beta diversity.

Each sample gave at least 6.5 million isolated PBMCs. Then a second PCR, running roughly 7 to 11 cycles, was carried out with a sample-barcoded 5' primer and a J-beta primer mix. TCRdb reprocessed the 5' RACE reads with MiXCR, giving one entry per CDR3 protein. The table records just under 900,000 distinct CDR3 sequences, under 35% of them present only once. The material sequenced was blood. This clonotype was obtained from an elderly woman in good health. The gene calls are TRBV18 and TRBJ2-7; 8 nucleotides match TRBD1. The DNA end is a closer match to TRBJ2-5, so the J assignment may be wrong. CDR3 DNA: TGTGCCGGCTCACGCTCCCAACAGGGGGAGAAGACCCAGTACTTC. This codes for CAGSRSQQGEKTQYF.